The 15 T cell receptor beta chains below come from one sample, sequenced in a study of cytomegalovirus exposure and HLA in healthy donors. TCRdb's table, derived via immunoSEQ multiplex PCR, lists solely in-frame clones and lacks some. The repertoire holds about 130,000 clones, with 70% to 90% as singletons. Sequencing used PBMCs. Receptors originate from a woman aged 25-40 years in good health and CMV-seropositive.

The chain carries TRBV28 and TRBJ1-5; D is unresolved. The V end was cut by 2 bases, the J end by 4 bases, with 15 bases between. This CDR3 is built from 16 residues. In germline, CDR1 is MDHEN, CDR2 SYDVKM. CDR3 DNA sequence: TGTGCCAGCAGTTTACCAGGAAACAGAAATAATCAGCCCCAGCATTTT. Protein: CASSLPGNRNNQPQHF. The full variable domain, completed using reference TRBV28 and TRBJ1-5, is DVKVTQSSRYLVKRTGEKVFLECVQDMDHENMFWYRQDPGLGLRLIYFSYDVKMKEKGDIPEGYSVSREKKERFSLILESASTNQTSMYLCASSLPGNRNNQPQHFGDGTRLSIL.

The chain has TRBV5-6 and TRBJ1-2; TRBD1 is a possible D gene (6 bases). CDR3 length: 14 amino acids. In germline, CDR1 is SGHDT, CDR2 YYEEEE. The V gene lost 4 bases and the J gene lost 0 bases, with 10 bases spanning the gap. As DNA, the CDR3 is TGTGCCAGCAGCCCACAGGGTCCTAACTATGGCTACACCTTC. This sequence encodes CASSPQGPNYGYTF.

The J gene is TRBJ2-3, the V gene TRBV4-1; no clear D. CDR1 is MGHRA, CDR2 YSYEKL, per germline. With 1 base removed from V and 4 bases from J, the gap between germline ends came to 9 bases. The length of the CDR3 is 14 residues. Written as DNA, the CDR3 is TGCGCCAGCAGCCAAGGGGCCCGAGCAGATACGCAGTATTTT. Translation gives CASSQGARADTQYF.

The CDR3 here is CASSLFQREYTGELFF. CDR3 nucleotide sequence: TGTGCCAGCAGTTTGTTCCAGCGGGAGTACACCGGGGAGCTGTTTTTT. The chain employs TRBV28 and TRBJ2-2; 8 bases map to TRBD2. The CDR3 covers 16 residues. Germline CDR1 is MDHEN and CDR2 is SYDVKM. The V segment lost 3 bases and the J segment 3 bases; nucleotides outside the gene matches: 6.

The V and J genes are TRBV2 and TRBJ2-1, with 11 positions matching TRBD2. Per germline, CDR1 SNHLY and CDR2 FYNNEI. Trimming cost V 6 bases and J 4 bases; bases outside gene matches: 5. The CDR3 is 15 amino acids. For the CDR3, the DNA is TGTGCCAGCAGATCGACTAGCGGGGAGTACAATGAGCAGTTCTTC. This encodes CASRSTSGEYNEQFF. Full variable domain (outside the CDR3, taken from reference TRBV2 and TRBJ2-1): EPEVTQTPSHQVTQMGQEVILRCVPISNHLYFYWYRQILGQKVEFLVSFYNNEISEKSEIFDDQFSVERPDGSNFTLKIRSTKLEDSAMYFCASRSTSGEYNEQFFGPGTRLTVL.

This clone was seen only a few times. As DNA, the CDR3 is TGTGCCATCAGTGCGCCGGGGTACTATGGCTACACCTTC. Translated: CAISAPGYYGYTF. The chain has TRBV10-3 and TRBJ1-2; D unresolved. This CDR3 is built from 13 residues. V was clipped by 4 bases and J by 3 bases, with 9 bases between them. Looked up from germline, CDR1 is ENHRY and CDR2 is SYGVKD.

The chain employs TRBV7-3 and TRBJ1-1; 10 bases align to TRBD1. The germline CDR1 and CDR2 sequences are SGHTA and FQGTGA. With 5 bases clipped from V and 5 bases from J, the junction kept 2 bases outside the gene matches. This CDR3 has 13 amino acids. Here the CDR3 DNA reads TGTGCCAGCAGCGGACAGGGGGGAACTGAAGCTTTCTTT. It is translated as CASSGQGGTEAFF.

This clone occurred a few times. The chain has TRBV2 and TRBJ2-2; a possible D gene is TRBD2 (6 bases). With 10 bases removed from V and 7 bases from J, the gap between germline ends came to 19 bases. Germline CDR1 and CDR2: SNHLY and FYNNEI. The CDR3 is 14 residues long. Here the CDR3 reads CATRGLVLSGELFF. The CDR3 nucleotides read TGTGCCACGCGGGGTCTAGTCCTCAGCGGGGAGCTGTTTTTT.

V and J are TRBV28 and TRBJ2-1; D perhaps matches TRBD2 (5 bases). V was cut by 2 bases and J by 11 bases, with 16 bases left in between. CDR3 size: 14 residues. Germline assignment: CDR1 MDHEN and CDR2 SYDVKM. The CDR3 loop is CASSLQAVGVKQFF. CDR3 coding DNA: TGTGCCAGCAGTTTACAAGCGGTTGGTGTGAAGCAGTTCTTC.

The chain links TRBV5-6 to TRBJ2-2; D may be TRBD2 (6 bases). Germline V gene data show CDR1 as SGHDT and CDR2 as YYEEEE. Trimming took 3 bases from V and 4 from J, leaving 13 bases between them. The CDR3 contains 15 residues. The CDR3 spells CASSYGTFSTGELFF. Here the CDR3 DNA reads TGTGCCAGCAGCTATGGGACTTTTAGCACCGGGGAGCTGTTTTTT.

The gene calls are TRBV5-1 and TRBJ2-1; the D gene is possibly TRBD1 (6 bases). The V gene's germline CDR1 is SGHRS and CDR2 YFSETQ. V dropped 2 bases and J dropped 6 bases, with 12 bases sitting between them. This CDR3 has 14 amino acids. For the CDR3, the DNA is TGCGCCAGCAGCTTTTCGATAGGGGGCAATGAGCAGTTCTTC. Residues: CASSFSIGGNEQFF. The entire variable domain, with the rest obtained from reference TRBV5-1 and TRBJ2-1, is as follows: KAGVTQTPRYLIKTRGQQVTLSCSPISGHRSVSWYQQTPGQGLQFLFEYFSETQRNKGNFPGRFSGRQFSNSRSEMNVSTLELGDSALYLCASSFSIGGNEQFFGPGTRLTVL.

The chain employs TRBV27 and TRBJ1-4, with TRBD1 identical over 8 bases. V lost 5 bases to trimming and J lost 8 bases; unmatched junction nucleotides: 10. The CDR3 runs to 15 residues. CDR1 is MNHEY, CDR2 SMNVEV, per germline (reference sequence). The CDR3 coding sequence is TGTGCCAGCAGTCCCAGCCAGGGGGCAGGGGAAAAACTGTTTTTT. Protein: CASSPSQGAGEKLFF.

V is TRBV11-2 and J is TRBJ2-7, with D tentatively TRBD1 (5 bases). The V gene's germline CDR1 is SGHAT and CDR2 FQNNGV. The CDR3 contains 16 residues. The V end was cut by 1 base, the J end by 0 bases, with 13 bases between. CDR3 protein: CASSLASRAASYEQYF. The CDR3 DNA reads TGTGCCAGCAGCTTAGCAAGCAGGGCGGCCTCCTACGAGCAGTACTTC.

The chain couples TRBV2 to TRBJ2-1; maybe TRBD2 (5 bases). Germline V gene lookup returns CDR1 SNHLY and CDR2 FYNNEI. The CDR3 has 11 residues. V was cut by 6 bases and J by 10 bases, with 10 bases left in between. CDR3 DNA sequence: TGTGCCAGCAGCGGAGGCGGGGAGCAGTTCTTC. It yields the protein CASSGGGEQFF.

This chain links TRBV6-7 with TRBJ2-1, with 13 bases identical to TRBD2. TRBV6-7 is known as an ORF, though its function is uncertain. The CDR3 runs 17 residues. V lost 5 bases to trimming and J lost 8 bases; unmatched junction nucleotides: 12. The CDR3 coding sequence is TGTGCCAGCAGTCACCCTGGGACTAGCGGGACGATCCATGAGCAGTTCTTC. Residues: CASSHPGTSGTIHEQFF.